This TCR beta chain was sequenced for a study of T cell repertoires in cytomegalovirus infection. Study background: It can be stated that public TCR beta signatures indicated CMV infection as well as a matching HLA type.

TCRdb reprocessed the reads via MiXCR and lists one record per CDR3 protein. The sample shows around 740,000 distinct CDR3 sequences, under 40% of them seen only once. The ends lost 1 base at V and 2 bases at J; junction bases unmatched: 2. Germline V lookup: CDR1 LNHNV, CDR2 YYDKDF (reference sequence). CDR3 length: 15 residues. This chain connects TRBV15 to TRBJ2-5; 9 nucleotides agree with TRBD1. The sequenced material came from PBMCs. The clonotype was recovered from a human donor in good health (CMV status not recorded). Some clones in this sample may be carry-over from other donors' samples. The CDR3, as DNA: TGTGCCACCAGCAGAGGGGGACAGGGACAAGAGACCCAGTACTTC. Translated: CATSRGGQGQETQYF. Based on the CDR3 plus reference TRBV15 and TRBJ2-5, the full variable domain is DAMVIQNPRYQVTQFGKPVTLSCSQTLNHNVMYWYQQKSSQAPKLLFHYYDKDFNNEADTPDNFQSRRPNTSFCFLDIRSPGLGDTAMYLCATSRGGQGQETQYFGPGTRLLVL.